This record covers a single TCR beta chain. The time point here: peripheral blood 6 weeks after treatment start. Locally advanced or metastatic urothelial carcinoma was diagnosed in the patients. Each patient contributed between 1 and 8 total time points of blood mononuclear cells, pretreatment and during treatment. Sequenced by immunoSEQ multiplex PCR; TCRdb stores in-frame clones only, minus some. This table has roughly 120,000 clones, around 89% appearing once. These data come from a study of PD-L1 blockade in urothelial cancer. V shed 7 bases and J 0 bases; nucleotides not matched to a gene: 3. Germline V gene sequence: CDR1 SNHLY, CDR2 FYNNEI. This CDR3 comprises 14 residues.

Here the sequenced sample was PBMCs, taken around atezolizumab (anti-PD-L1) treatment. This receptor was identified in a man aged 60 to 75 with urothelial cancer. The chain links TRBV2 to TRBJ1-1, with TRBD1 identical over 9 bases. The CDR3 DNA follows: TGTGCCAGCAACAGGGGGCCCCTGAACACTGAAGCTTTCTTT. It codes for CASNRGPLNTEAFF.